These T cell receptor beta chains were read from a single sample in a study of blood T cell repertoires in COVID-19. Sequenced by immunoSEQ multiplex PCR; TCRdb stores in-frame clones only, minus some. The sample includes around 240,000 clones, approximately 83% of them seen just once. Sequencing was performed on PBMCs or T cells enriched from blood (not recorded which). The receptors come from a woman aged 45-59 years who had recovered from COVID-19. Each CDR3 is given with its conserved first and last residue. Fields, in order: V gene, D gene, J gene, clone size, CDR3 protein, CDR3 DNA. A D gene is named only where the DNA matches it firmly. Where a row states a size, it is once, few, many or the class of an expanded clone; other rows omit it.

V: TRBV18
D: TRBD1
J: TRBJ2-2
size: NA
CDR3: CASSPTLRRGTGANTGELFF
DNA: TGTGCCAGCTCACCGACTCTGCGGCGAGGGACAGGGGCGAACACCGGGGAGCTGTTTTTT

V: TRBV28
D: NA
J: TRBJ1-6
size: NA
CDR3: CASSPPVSPLHF
DNA: TGTGCCAGCAGTCCCCCGGTATCACCCCTCCACTTT

V: TRBV2
D: TRBD2
J: TRBJ2-3
size: once
CDR3: CASSDSGGPSDTQYF
DNA: TGTGCCAGCAGTGATTCGGGAGGGCCCTCAGATACGCAGTATTTT

V: TRBV10-3
D: NA
J: TRBJ2-7
size: NA
CDR3: CAISELYDEQYF
DNA: TGTGCCATCAGTGAGCTCTATGACGAGCAGTACTTC

V: TRBV4-1
D: NA
J: TRBJ1-1
size: NA
CDR3: CASSQSQIGGITEAFF
DNA: TGCGCCAGCAGCCAGTCACAAATAGGGGGTATCACTGAAGCTTTCTTT

V: TRBV5-1
D: TRBD2
J: TRBJ2-2
size: NA
CDR3: CASSQGLSNTGELFF
DNA: TGCGCCAGCAGCCAGGGACTATCGAACACCGGGGAGCTGTTTTTT

V: TRBV5-1
D: NA
J: TRBJ2-7
size: NA
CDR3: CASSLGTDTSYEQYF
DNA: TGCGCCAGCAGCTTGGGGACGGACACTTCCTACGAGCAGTACTTC

V: TRBV20-1
D: NA
J: TRBJ2-7
size: NA
CDR3: CSASRGGDSYEQYF
DNA: TGCAGTGCTAGTAGGGGCGGGGACTCCTACGAGCAGTACTTC

V: TRBV19
D: NA
J: TRBJ2-6
size: NA
CDR3: CASRESSGANVLTF
DNA: TGTGCCAGTAGGGAGAGCTCTGGGGCCAACGTCCTGACTTTC

V: TRBV18
D: TRBD1
J: TRBJ2-7
size: NA
CDR3: CASSPPGLGQGYEQYF
DNA: TGTGCCAGCTCACCACCGGGGTTGGGACAGGGCTACGAGCAGTACTTC

V: TRBV6-6
D: TRBD1
J: TRBJ1-2
size: NA
CDR3: CASRLGQGTDTF
DNA: TGTGCCAGCAGGCTTGGACAGGGGACAGACACCTTC

V: TRBV5-4
D: NA
J: TRBJ2-7
size: once
CDR3: CASSLEAGYEQYF
DNA: TGTGCCAGCAGCTTGGAGGCCGGGTACGAGCAGTACTTC

V: TRBV2
D: NA
J: TRBJ1-5
size: NA
CDR3: CASSDLGAGNQPQHF
DNA: TGTGCCAGCAGTGATTTGGGGGCAGGGAATCAGCCCCAGCATTTT

V: TRBV10-1
D: NA
J: TRBJ2-7
size: NA
CDR3: CASSDPASSYEQYF
DNA: TGCGCCAGCAGTGATCCGGCTAGCTCCTACGAGCAGTACTTC

V: TRBV29-1
D: NA
J: TRBJ2-1
size: NA
CDR3: CSVEEYNEQFF
DNA: TGCAGCGTTGAGGAGTACAATGAGCAGTTCTTC

V: TRBV25-1
D: NA
J: TRBJ1-2
size: NA
CDR3: CASSESGLIGSGYTF
DNA: TGTGCCAGCAGTGAATCGGGACTTATCGGGTCTGGCTACACCTTC

V: TRBV7-6
D: NA
J: TRBJ1-4
size: once
CDR3: CASSPGERTTNEKLFF
DNA: TGTGCCAGCAGCCCCGGGGAAAGGACAACTAATGAAAAACTGTTTTTT

V: TRBV5-1
D: NA
J: TRBJ1-5
size: NA
CDR3: CASSLGPVGGRNQPQHF
DNA: TGCGCCAGCAGCTTGGGACCGGTGGGGGGGAGGAATCAGCCCCAGCATTTT

V: TRBV28
D: NA
J: TRBJ2-3
size: NA
CDR3: CASSLPGLLRADTQYF
DNA: TGTGCCAGCAGTTTGCCCGGACTCCTCCGCGCAGATACGCAGTATTTT

V: TRBV28
D: NA
J: TRBJ1-5
size: NA
CDR3: CASSHSTVQHF
DNA: TGTGCCAGCAGCCATTCGACAGTCCAGCATTTT

V: TRBV11-2
D: TRBD2
J: TRBJ2-3
size: NA
CDR3: CASSPRTSGRSDTQYF
DNA: TGTGCCAGCAGCCCACGGACTAGCGGGAGATCAGATACGCAGTATTTT

V: TRBV24-1
D: TRBD2
J: TRBJ2-7
size: NA
CDR3: CATSEGGTSNEQYF
DNA: TGTGCCACCAGTGAAGGGGGGACTAGCAACGAGCAGTACTTC

V: TRBV28
D: NA
J: TRBJ2-7
size: NA
CDR3: CASSLRALEGDEQYF
DNA: TGTGCCAGCAGTCTAAGGGCCCTCGAGGGGGACGAGCAGTACTTC

V: TRBV28
D: NA
J: TRBJ1-4
size: NA
CDR3: CASSLSGGREKLFF
DNA: TGTGCCAGCAGTTTATCCGGGGGGAGGGAAAAACTGTTTTTT

V: TRBV7-2
D: NA
J: TRBJ2-1
size: NA
CDR3: CASSLLNEQFF
DNA: TGTGCCAGCAGCTTACTCAATGAGCAGTTCTTC

V: TRBV21-1
D: NA
J: TRBJ2-5
size: once
CDR3: CATPGQGLPYF
DNA: TGTGCCACGCCGGGACAGGGACTCCCGTACTTC

V: TRBV5-1
D: NA
J: TRBJ2-7
size: few
CDR3: CASRRTGKYEQYF
DNA: TGCGCCAGCAGACGGACGGGAAAGTACGAGCAGTACTTC

V: TRBV28
D: TRBD1
J: TRBJ2-7
size: NA
CDR3: CASGRGLGEQYF
DNA: TGTGCCAGCGGAAGGGGGCTTGGGGAGCAGTACTTC

V: TRBV28
D: NA
J: TRBJ1-5
size: NA
CDR3: CASHYSNQPQHF
DNA: TGTGCCAGCCACTATAGCAATCAGCCCCAGCATTTT

V: TRBV6-5
D: NA
J: TRBJ1-3
size: NA
CDR3: CASRDRFSGNTIYF
DNA: TGTGCCAGCAGAGACAGATTCTCTGGAAACACCATATATTTT

V: TRBV6-4
D: NA
J: TRBJ2-1
size: NA
CDR3: CASSVLATTNEQFF
DNA: TGTGCCAGCAGTGTCCTAGCGACTACCAATGAGCAGTTCTTC

V: TRBV11-3
D: TRBD2
J: TRBJ2-1
size: NA
CDR3: CASSLSAGGGNEQFF
DNA: TGTGCCAGCAGCTTATCGGCGGGAGGTGGGAATGAGCAGTTCTTC

V: TRBV29-1
D: NA
J: TRBJ2-2
size: NA
CDR3: CSVEMRGRDTGELFF
DNA: TGCAGCGTTGAAATGCGGGGTAGAGACACCGGGGAGCTGTTTTTT

V: TRBV13
D: NA
J: TRBJ2-7
size: NA
CDR3: CASSLNILVPYEQYF
DNA: TGTGCCAGCAGCTTAAATATCCTAGTCCCCTACGAGCAGTACTTC

V: TRBV19
D: NA
J: TRBJ1-6
size: NA
CDR3: CASSHRVSNSPLHF
DNA: TGTGCCAGTAGCCACAGGGTATCTAATTCACCCCTCCACTTT

V: TRBV7-9
D: TRBD1
J: TRBJ1-6
size: NA
CDR3: CASSIGQGYNSPLHF
DNA: TGTGCCAGCAGCATTGGACAGGGTTATAATTCACCCCTCCACTTT

V: TRBV5-5
D: TRBD1
J: TRBJ1-5
size: NA
CDR3: CASSLWTGEPQHF
DNA: TGTGCCAGCAGCTTGTGGACAGGAGAGCCCCAGCATTTT

V: TRBV7-6
D: NA
J: TRBJ1-2
size: NA
CDR3: CASSTPAAGWDGYTF
DNA: TGTGCCAGCAGCACTCCGGCGGCGGGTTGGGATGGCTACACCTTC

V: TRBV7-9
D: TRBD2
J: TRBJ2-1
size: NA
CDR3: CASSTGTSGRLNEQFF
DNA: TGTGCCAGCAGCACTGGGACTAGCGGGAGGCTTAATGAGCAGTTCTTC

V: TRBV19
D: TRBD2
J: TRBJ2-7
size: NA
CDR3: CASSMGLAGNSYEQYF
DNA: TGTGCCAGTAGTATGGGGCTAGCGGGAAACTCCTACGAGCAGTACTTC

V: TRBV19
D: TRBD1
J: TRBJ2-7
size: NA
CDR3: CASSIGGQGVYEQYF
DNA: TGTGCCAGTAGTATAGGAGGACAGGGGGTCTACGAGCAGTACTTC

V: TRBV6-5
D: NA
J: TRBJ1-2
size: NA
CDR3: CASSLGQPVPYTF
DNA: TGTGCCAGCAGTCTCGGACAGCCCGTCCCCTACACCTTC

V: TRBV5-4
D: NA
J: TRBJ1-6
size: NA
CDR3: CASSAGLGGDSYNSPLHF
DNA: TGTGCCAGCAGCGCGGGACTGGGGGGGGACTCCTATAATTCACCCCTCCACTTT

V: TRBV9
D: TRBD1
J: TRBJ1-4
size: NA
CDR3: CASSATGGEKLFF
DNA: TGTGCCAGCAGCGCAACAGGGGGGGAAAAACTGTTTTTT

V: TRBV7-9
D: TRBD1
J: TRBJ2-7
size: NA
CDR3: CASSPPFTGQGVEQYF
DNA: TGTGCCAGCAGCCCACCGTTTACGGGACAGGGGGTCGAGCAGTACTTC

V: TRBV6-5
D: NA
J: TRBJ1-1
size: NA
CDR3: CASSYEGAGTEAFF
DNA: TGTGCCAGCAGTTACGAGGGCGCGGGCACTGAAGCTTTCTTT

V: TRBV28
D: TRBD1
J: TRBJ1-2
size: few
CDR3: CASSLSDRAGYGYTF
DNA: TGTGCCAGCAGTTTATCCGACAGGGCGGGCTATGGCTACACCTTC

V: TRBV27
D: TRBD2
J: TRBJ2-1
size: NA
CDR3: CASSPWSGNNEQFF
DNA: TGTGCCAGCAGCCCTTGGAGCGGGAACAATGAGCAGTTCTTC

V: TRBV6-6
D: NA
J: TRBJ1-2
size: NA
CDR3: CASSLEGTPLYGYTF
DNA: TGTGCCAGCAGTTTGGAAGGGACACCACTCTATGGCTACACCTTC

V: TRBV9
D: TRBD2
J: TRBJ2-4
size: NA
CDR3: CASSVTSRNIQYF
DNA: TGTGCCAGCAGCGTGACTAGCAGGAACATTCAGTACTTC

V: TRBV11-2
D: TRBD2
J: TRBJ2-7
size: NA
CDR3: CASSPERGGISYEQYF
DNA: TGTGCCAGCAGCCCCGAGCGCGGGGGGATCTCCTACGAGCAGTACTTC

V: TRBV7-9
D: TRBD2
J: TRBJ2-1
size: NA
CDR3: CASSRTSGSSYNEQFF
DNA: TGTGCCAGCAGCCGGACTAGCGGGAGTTCCTACAATGAGCAGTTCTTC

V: TRBV3-1/TRBV3-2
D: NA
J: TRBJ1-3
size: NA
CDR3: CASSQAGESGNTIYF
DNA: TGTGCCAGCAGCCAAGCAGGGGAATCTGGAAACACCATATATTTT